The subject of this entry is one T cell receptor beta chain. Its cognate antigen is unknown. Germline V CDR1 and CDR2: MNHNS, SASEGT. The CDR3 has 15 residues. With 7 bases removed from V and 5 bases from J, the gap between germline ends came to 18 bases. This sample was taken from a study of T cell repertoires in cytomegalovirus infection. Study-level information: CMV infection and matching HLA type were both indicated by public TCR beta signatures.

TCRdb passed the reads through MiXCR, listing each CDR3 protein once. The sample lists 45,000 to 65,000 distinct CDR3 sequences, about 20% occurring once. This material consisted of CD8+ T cells from cultured PBMCs, taken from culture after CMV antigen stimulation. The source is a human donor in good health (CMV status not recorded). Some clones in this sample may be carry-over from other donors' samples. This chain uses TRBV6-1 with TRBJ1-5; tentatively, D is TRBD1 (6 bases). DNA for the CDR3: TGTGCCAGCACCGAGGGGGTCCAAGCATATCAGCCCCAGCATTTT. Its protein product is CASTEGVQAYQPQHF.